This T cell receptor (beta chain) emerged from a study of blood T cell repertoires in COVID-19 (dated by TCRdb to 2020 to 2021). Regarding the complete study: Samples covering the acute and convalescent phases of COVID-19 were provided by collaborators in the United States, Italy and Spain. The prospective study material was composed of cDNA or gDNA derived from T cells, B-cell-depleted T cells, or PBMCs. Deeply sampled blood TCRbeta repertoires from subjects exposed to, actively infected with, or recovered from COVID-19 were included in the dataset. The repertoires were released in a freely available public database intended as a resource for research on the immune response to SARS-CoV-2. Samples were obtained from the ongoing ImmuneRACE study (first 160 participants) and from 1,254 subjects provided by 6 global collaborators. Sample metadata almost always included a de-identified subject ID, COVID-19 status, age in years and sex. Where available, HLA class I and class II types were taken from metadata supplied by the sample provider and were not determined by assay-based typing.

TCRbeta CDR3 regions were amplified from genomic DNA using the immunoSEQ Assay, a bias-controlled multiplex PCR. In the paper's pipeline: The number of nucleated cells in each sample was estimated from the amplification of reference gene primers within the assay. To quantify the absolute abundance of each unique TCRbeta CDR3 rearrangement, sequence reads were collapsed and filtered. Productive Simpson clonality was computed per sample as the square root of Simpson's diversity index over productive rearrangements. TCRdb's version of the immuneACCESS table is confined to in-frame rearrangements and falls short of the full clone set. An unresolved V gene accounts for under half of the shortfall where checked; the remainder is of unknown origin. V, J and clone size were drawn from that table, and D and trimming were deduced from the DNA. Counted in this sample were fewer than 110,000 clones; 90% to 95% of them appeared once. The top ten clones comprise roughly a sixth of the sample.

Remarks on this clone: Its antigen is still unknown. Base qualities are not provided; no much larger clone lies one nucleotide away.

Whole blood was collected in K2EDTA tubes by collaborating institutions according to the institutions' own protocols. For TCRbeta analysis, collaborators shipped samples as frozen whole blood, isolated PBMCs, or DNA extracted from either of those sample types. The paper's findings and limits, for the study overall: The quantity of clinical and demographic metadata differed by source and by participant and was supplied without curation.

Counted from cysteine to phenylalanine, this CDR3 has 18 amino acids. Only the CDR3 DNA is retained, 54 bases long and in frame from the first base. Sequences MNHEY (CDR1) and SVGEGT (CDR2) are obtained from the germline V gene. Unmatched junction bases come to 13, with V trimmed by 4 bases and J by 0 bases. The sequence joins TRBV6-2 or TRBV6-3 to TRBJ1-2, and 8 junctional nucleotides match TRBD1. The sequence came from a man in his fifties with acute or convalescent COVID-19. The sequenced sample consisted of peripheral blood. In nucleotides, the sequence is TGTGCCAGCAGTTCACGCCGGGACAGGCTGGGAGCTAACTATGGCTACACCTTC. Its protein product is CASSSRRDRLGANYGYTF.